What follows are 25 T cell receptor beta chains derived from one specimen sequenced in a study of CDR3 diversity in severe acne. TCRdb reprocessed the PCR reads via MiXCR and lists one record per CDR3 protein. The sample comprises roughly 81,000 distinct CDR3 sequences, about 48% of which are singletons, and over 9.5% rests with the top ten. The sample consisted of blood. These receptors were taken from a male donor in good health, serving as a control.

The V gene is TRBV29-1, the J gene TRBJ2-3, with TRBD2 matching over 10 bases. The CDR3 is made up of 13 amino acids. Germline V gene sequence: CDR1 SQVTM, CDR2 ANQGSEA. The V segment lost 5 bases and the J segment 1 base; nucleotides outside the gene matches: 0. CDR3 nucleotide sequence: TGCAGCGTTACTAGCGGGGGCACAGATACGCAGTATTTT. Translated: CSVTSGGTDTQYF.

The count of this clonotype is one. J is TRBJ2-5 and V is TRBV11-2, with a weak D call TRBD2 (6 bases). The germline gives CDR1 SGHAT, CDR2 FQNNGV. The CDR3 loop spans 16 amino acids. Trimming shortened V by 7 bases and J by 9 bases, and 27 bases separated the two germline ends. The CDR3 sequence is CASNSRVASEGKAQYF. CDR3 bases: TGTGCCAGCAACTCGCGGGTGGCTAGCGAGGGCAAGGCCCAGTACTTC.

This clonotype has more than one count but fewer than ten. The gene calls are TRBV20-1 and TRBJ2-7; no clear D gene. V lost 6 bases, J lost 7 bases, and 16 bases lay in between. Germline V CDR1 and CDR2: DFQATT, SNEGSKA (reference sequence). This CDR3 spans 12 amino acids. The CDR3 nucleotides read TGCAGTGCGAGTAATAGGTACTTGGAGCAGTACTTC. It codes for CSASNRYLEQYF.

This clonotype was found many times. V gene TRBV5-1 combines with J gene TRBJ1-4; 7 bases are shared with TRBD1. The J segment lost 8 bases and the V segment lost 4 bases, leaving 14 bases of the junction unmatched. CDR1 SGHRS and CDR2 YFSETQ come from the germline V gene. The CDR3 covers 16 residues. CDR3 protein: CASSLSQTGYGEKLFF. DNA for the CDR3: TGCGCCAGCAGCCTCTCCCAGACAGGGTACGGGGAAAAACTGTTTTTT.

This clonotype was seen a handful of times. This chain joins TRBV2 and TRBJ1-4; unclear D gene. V was shortened by 9 bases and J by 4 bases, with 15 bases between the two germline ends. The V gene's germline CDR1 is SNHLY and CDR2 FYNNEI. The CDR3 is 14 amino acids. The CDR3 sequence is CASNDRGSNEKLFF. DNA of the CDR3: TGTGCCAGTAACGACCGCGGCAGTAATGAAAAACTGTTTTTT.

About this clonotype: Being one base from a much bigger clone, this may be a read error. The chain employs TRBV5-4 and TRBJ1-4, with TRBD1 identical over 9 bases. CDR1 is SGHNT, CDR2 YYREEE, per germline (reference sequence). Germline trimming cut 3 bases from V and 12 bases from J; bases unmatched to any gene: 12. This CDR3 contains 15 residues. In DNA, the CDR3 is TGTGCCAGCAGCTCCCGGACAGGGGTTACGGAAGAACTGTTTTTT. It specifies CASSSRTGVTEELFF.

This clonotype was observed a handful of times. This chain links TRBV9 with TRBJ2-7; TRBD2 matches 12 bases. This CDR3 spans 14 amino acids. The V segment lost 3 bases and the J segment 7 bases; nucleotides outside the gene matches: 5. CDR1 and CDR2 (germline): SGDLS, YYNGEE. The CDR3 sequence: CASSGSGLAGEQYF. CDR3 coding DNA: TGTGCCAGCAGCGGCTCGGGACTAGCGGGTGAGCAGTACTTC.

J is TRBJ2-7 and V is TRBV6-5; TRBD1 matches 8 bases. The CDR3 is made up of 12 amino acids. V dropped 6 bases and J dropped 6; count of bases not matched to a gene: 4. The germline CDR1 and CDR2 sequences are MNHEY and SVGAGI. DNA of the CDR3: TGTGCCAGCAGCCAGGACAGGGTCGAGCAGTACTTC. Its protein product is CASSQDRVEQYF.

This clonotype has a count of ten or more. The V call is TRBV25-1, the J call TRBJ2-2; tentative D call: TRBD1 (6 bases). This CDR3 spans 14 amino acids. Trimming took off 3 bases at V and 4 bases at J, with 9 bases between the two ends. From germline, CDR1 is MGHDK and CDR2 SYGVNS. CDR3 residues: CASSEGHLTGELFF. The CDR3, as DNA: TGTGCCAGCAGTGAGGGACACCTCACCGGGGAGCTGTTTTTT.

This clonotype was seen a handful of times. V usage is TRBV28 and J usage is TRBJ1-2, with a possible D match to TRBD1 (6 bases). Germline CDR1 is MDHEN and CDR2 is SYDVKM. This CDR3 spans 14 amino acids. The V end was cut by 4 bases, the J end by 3 bases, with 12 bases between. The CDR3 loop is CASSYGGADYGYTF. CDR3 DNA sequence: TGTGCCAGCAGTTACGGGGGGGCCGACTATGGCTACACCTTC.

This clonotype was seen more than once but under ten times. The chain employs TRBV28 and TRBJ1-2; D is undetermined. The V end was cut by 6 bases, the J end by 5 bases, with 10 bases between. Germline V gene data show CDR1 as MDHEN and CDR2 as SYDVKM. The CDR3 is made up of 12 amino acids. CDR3 nucleotide sequence: TGTGCCAGCAGATACCAAGATTATGGCTACACCTTC. This sequence encodes CASRYQDYGYTF.

By sample fraction, this clonotype is medium-sized. The chain is built from TRBV6-4 and TRBJ2-2; D is undetermined. Trimming left V 5 bases short and J 4 bases short, with 8 bases between. Germline V gene lookup returns CDR1 MRHNA and CDR2 SNTAGT. This CDR3 has 13 amino acids. The CDR3, as DNA: TGTGCCAGCAGTAAGGTAGCCACCGGGGAGCTGTTTTTT. As protein: CASSKVATGELFF.

The chain couples TRBV24-1 to TRBJ1-5; D is uncertain. V lost 2 bases and J lost 9, with 16 bases in between. The CDR3 has 15 amino acids. CDR1 and CDR2 (germline): KGHDR, SFDVKD. The CDR3 protein is CATSDSTYLNSPQHF. The CDR3 nucleotides are TGTGCCACCAGTGATTCAACGTACCTCAATTCGCCCCAGCATTTT.

The chain employs TRBV19 and TRBJ1-1, with D hard to call. The germline CDR1 and CDR2 sequences are LNHDA and SQIVND (reference sequence). The V end was cut by 6 bases, the J end by 0 bases, with 8 bases between. This CDR3 is 13 amino acids long. As DNA, the CDR3 is TGTGCCAGTAGCACAGACATGAACACTGAAGCTTTCTTT. Translated: CASSTDMNTEAFF.

The V gene is TRBV29-1, the J gene TRBJ2-3, with unresolved D. CDR3 length: 11 residues. Germline V gene data show CDR1 as SQVTM and CDR2 as ANQGSEA. Trimming took 4 bases from V and 4 from J, leaving 6 bases between them. CDR3 region: CSVGSSDTQYF. For the CDR3, the DNA is TGCAGCGTTGGTTCCTCAGATACGCAGTATTTT.

Points on this clonotype: A clone one base away is much larger, so this may be a read error. The V and J genes are TRBV19 and TRBJ2-6; D tentatively fits TRBD1 or TRBD2 (5 bases each). The V gene lost 3 bases and the J gene lost 2 bases, with 14 bases spanning the gap. Germline V lookup: CDR1 LNHDA, CDR2 SQIVND (reference sequence). This CDR3 has 17 residues. The CDR3 loop is CASSIPGRGPGANVLTF. For the CDR3, the DNA is TGTGCCAGTAGTATCCCCGGACGGGGCCCTGGGGCCAACGTCCTGACTTTC.

On this clonotype itself: One base away lies a much larger clone, so this may be a sequencing read error. CDR3 DNA sequence: TGTGCCAGCAGGGCCTTGGGACAGGATAATTCACCCCTCCACTTT. Encoded protein: CASRALGQDNSPLHF. This chain connects TRBV2 to TRBJ1-6; 8 positions agree with TRBD1. The CDR3 has 15 amino acids. Trimming removed 6 bases from V and 5 bases from J; junction bases left unmatched: 6. The germline V gene has CDR1 SNHLY and CDR2 FYNNEI.

The gene calls are TRBV10-1 and TRBJ1-1; a weak D match, TRBD1 (5 bases). The CDR3 is 12 residues long. Germline lookup yields CDR1 WNHNN and CDR2 SYGVQD (reference sequence). V was clipped by 7 bases and J by 1 base, with 7 bases between them. The CDR3 nucleotides read TGCGCCAGCACCGACAGGAACACTGAAGCTTTCTTT. It translates to CASTDRNTEAFF.

DNA of the CDR3: TGTGCCAGCAGCTTAGTGACAGGGGCGACCCTGGTTGGGAATCAGCCCCAGCATTTT. Translation gives CASSLVTGATLVGNQPQHF. The rearrangement links TRBV7-9 to TRBJ1-5; 8 nucleotides agree with TRBD1. Germline lookup yields CDR1 SEHNR and CDR2 FQNEAQ (reference sequence). The V segment lost 1 base and the J segment 4 bases; nucleotides outside the gene matches: 15. The CDR3 is 19 amino acids.

The rearrangement joins TRBV20-1 to TRBJ2-5; 10 positions agree with TRBD2. This CDR3 contains 16 residues. Germline CDR1 DFQATT, CDR2 SNEGSKA (reference sequence). V was clipped by 3 bases and J by 4 bases; unmatched bases: 11. The CDR3 is CSARSAGAGGLETQYF. In DNA form, the CDR3 reads TGCAGTGCTAGGTCTGCGGGAGCGGGAGGGCTAGAGACCCAGTACTTC.

As to this clonotype: Mismatch with germline at one junction end may stem from a read error. V and J are TRBV7-7 and TRBJ2-7, with TRBD2 identical over 9 bases. The CDR3 loop spans 14 amino acids. CDR1 and CDR2 (germline): SSHAT, FNYEAQ (reference sequence). The CDR3 protein is CASSQGTSPGEQYF. The CDR3 DNA reads TGTGCTAGCAGCCAGGGGACTAGCCCCGGGGAGCAGTACTTC. The whole variable domain, remainder taken from reference TRBV7-7 and TRBJ2-7, is GAGVSQSPRYKVTKRGQDVTLRCDPISSHATLYWYQQALGQGPEFLTYFNYEAQPDKSGLPSDRFSAERPEGSISTLTIQRTEQRDSAMYRCASSQGTSPGEQYFGPGTRLTVT.

As regards this clonotype: An end of the junction differs from the germline gene, which may be a read error. V is TRBV19 and J is TRBJ2-7; TRBD1 matches 10 bases. The CDR3 contains 12 residues. Per germline, CDR1 LNHDA and CDR2 SQIVND (reference sequence). The CDR3 DNA follows: TGTGCCAGTAGCGGGACAGGGGCCCCCACATTCTTC. It specifies CASSGTGAPTFF.

About this clonotype: One end of the junction fails to match germline, which may point to a read error. The genes are TRBV20-1 and TRBJ1-3; weak D call: TRBD1 (6 bases). In germline, CDR1 is DFQATT, CDR2 SNEGSKA (reference sequence). The CDR3 consists of 15 residues. The CDR3 is CSARGGQGSGNTIYF. Here the CDR3 DNA reads TGCAGTGCCAGAGGGGGGCAGGGGTCTGGAAACACCATATATTTT.

In its sample, this clonotype was seen many times. The CDR3 bases are TGTGCCAGCAGCTTAGCCAGCATCAGGGATCCTGGCTACACCTTC. Amino acid sequence: CASSLASIRDPGYTF. V is TRBV7-2 and J is TRBJ1-2; a possible D gene is TRBD1 (5 bases). V shed 0 bases and J shed 7 bases, with 15 bases lying between them. In germline, CDR1 is SGHTA, CDR2 FQGNSA. The CDR3 loop spans 15 amino acids.

V usage is TRBV7-8 and J usage is TRBJ2-7, with TRBD1 matching over 7 bases. The CDR3 has 14 residues. V shed 5 bases and J 5 bases; nucleotides not matched to a gene: 9. Germline assignment: CDR1 SGHVS and CDR2 FQNEAQ. The CDR3 coding sequence is TGTGCCAGCAGCAAACAGGGGACGTCAAACGAGCAGTACTTC. Its protein product is CASSKQGTSNEQYF.